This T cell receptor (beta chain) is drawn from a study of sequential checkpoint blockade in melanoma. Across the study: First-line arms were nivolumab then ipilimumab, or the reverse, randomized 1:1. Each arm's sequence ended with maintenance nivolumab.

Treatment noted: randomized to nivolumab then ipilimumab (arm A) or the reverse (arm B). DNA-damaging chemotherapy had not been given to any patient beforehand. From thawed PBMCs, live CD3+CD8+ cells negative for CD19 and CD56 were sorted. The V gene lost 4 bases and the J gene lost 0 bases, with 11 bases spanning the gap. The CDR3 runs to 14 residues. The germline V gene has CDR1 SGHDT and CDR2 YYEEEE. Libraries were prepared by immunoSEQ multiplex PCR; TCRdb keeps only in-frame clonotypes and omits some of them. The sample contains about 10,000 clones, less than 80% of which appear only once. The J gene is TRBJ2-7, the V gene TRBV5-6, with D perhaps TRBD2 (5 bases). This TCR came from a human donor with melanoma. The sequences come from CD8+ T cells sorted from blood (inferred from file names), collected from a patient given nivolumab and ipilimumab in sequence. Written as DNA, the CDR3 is TGTGCCAGCAGCCCTGGACTCACCTCCTACGAGCAGTACTTC. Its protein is CASSPGLTSYEQYF.